The clone carrying this T cell receptor (beta chain) was counted at least ten times. Its antigen is as yet unknown. Inclusion characteristics of ophthalmopathy patients comprised a Clinical Activity Score of at least 3, a NOSPECS grade of at least 4, and duration under 3 months. Uncontrolled infection, other autoimmune disease, pregnancy or lactation excluded patients. Germline-derived CDR1 and CDR2 are MNHEY and SVGAGI. The CDR3 extends over 15 amino acids. Trimming took off 0 bases at V and 0 bases at J, with 7 bases between the two ends. The source of the sample is a study of T cells in Graves' hyperthyroidism and ophthalmopathy. Overall study: Specimen type is peripheral blood, collected at initial diagnosis prior to any treatment. General study results and limits: Peripheral blood also featured most of the thyroid clonotypes expanded above 0.001.

RNA transcripts gave rise to amplified TCR beta CDR3 regions. When the TCR CDR3 underwent first-round RT-PCR, the HTBI primer set was used. A single record per CDR3 protein comes from TCRdb applying MiXCR to the multiplex PCR reads. The repertoire holds approximately 430,000 distinct CDR3 sequences, with roughly 15% as singletons. The TCR comes from a man between 18 and 29 years old with Graves' ophthalmopathy. The source material was blood. This chain connects TRBV6-5 to TRBJ2-3, with D hard to call. The CDR3 loop is CASSYSVVSTDTQYF. The DNA for the CDR3 is TGTGCCAGCAGTTACTCGGTTGTCAGCACAGATACGCAGTATTTT.